One sample yielded the 17 T cell receptor beta chains listed below, sequenced in a study of blood T cell repertoires in COVID-19. Data came from immunoSEQ multiplex PCR; TCRdb stores just in-frame clones and leaves some out. The sample records 250,000 or so clones, more than 75% being singletons. Sequencing was carried out using peripheral blood. These receptors were collected from a woman aged 40-49 years who had recovered from COVID-19.

V and J are TRBV5-4 and TRBJ2-1; TRBD2 agrees at 14 bases. The V gene end was trimmed by 4 bases and the J gene end by 0 bases; junction bases not matched to a gene: 6. The V gene's germline CDR1 is SGHNT and CDR2 YYREEE (reference sequence). CDR3 length: 18 amino acids. The CDR3 DNA reads as TGTGCCAGCAGCCGTCCCGGGACTAGCGGGGGCTCCTACAATGAGCAGTTCTTC. It yields the protein CASSRPGTSGGSYNEQFF.

In this sample, this clone turned up once. The rearrangement joins TRBV5-6 to TRBJ1-2, with 9 positions matching TRBD1. This CDR3 comprises 14 residues. Germline lookup yields CDR1 SGHDT and CDR2 YYEEEE. After removal of 6 bases from V and 5 bases from J, the junction contained 8 bases not matched to a gene. The CDR3 reads CASTEGGTGYGYTF. DNA of the CDR3: TGTGCCAGCACCGAAGGGGGGACAGGGTATGGCTACACCTTC.

This chain connects TRBV7-2 to TRBJ1-1, with 7 bases fitting TRBD1. This CDR3 region has 16 residues. The V gene's germline CDR1 is SGHTA and CDR2 FQGNSA. With V trimmed by 5 bases and J by 5 bases, 14 bases remained unmatched. CDR3 sequence: CASSLNPGAGGTEAFF. Written as DNA, the CDR3 is TGTGCCAGCAGCCTAAATCCAGGGGCAGGGGGTACTGAAGCTTTCTTT.

The rearrangement uses TRBV30 and TRBJ1-2; possibly TRBD1 for D (6 bases). CDR1 and CDR2 (germline): GTSNPN, SVGIG (reference sequence). V was cut by 4 bases and J by 5 bases, with 14 bases left in between. CDR3 length: 13 amino acids. CDR3 in amino acids: CAWMGGGWYGYTF. The CDR3 DNA reads TGTGCCTGGATGGGAGGGGGTTGGTATGGCTACACCTTC.

The V and J genes are TRBV27 and TRBJ1-1; 7 bases are a match to TRBD1. V was pared by 3 bases and J by 5 bases, with 3 bases of the junction left unmatched. Germline V lookup: CDR1 MNHEY, CDR2 SMNVEV (reference sequence). There are 13 residues in the CDR3. The CDR3 DNA reads as TGTGCCAGCAGTTTGCCCAGGGGGACTGAAGCTTTCTTT. Amino acid sequence: CASSLPRGTEAFF.

The chain employs TRBV18 and TRBJ2-5; 8 bases agree with TRBD1. Germline assignment: CDR1 KGHSH and CDR2 LQKENI. CDR3 length equals 13 residues. Trimming took 6 bases from V and 2 from J; bases not matched to a gene: 2. CDR3 protein: CASSRQGQETQYF. CDR3 nucleotide sequence: TGTGCCAGCTCCCGACAGGGGCAAGAGACCCAGTACTTC.

This clone is a singleton in its sample. The chain uses TRBV5-1 and TRBJ1-4; D gene unclear. V lost 0 bases and J 10 bases, leaving 13 bases between the germline ends. Germline CDR1 reads SGHRS; CDR2 reads YFSETQ. CDR3 length: 14 amino acids. The CDR3 reads CASSLVEGLGKLFF. The CDR3 nucleotides read TGCGCCAGCAGCTTGGTGGAGGGTCTGGGAAAACTGTTTTTT.

The genes are TRBV11-1 and TRBJ1-1; D possibly corresponds to TRBD1 (5 bases). Between the trimmed V and J ends, which lost 5 bases and 1 base, there was a span of 8 bases. CDR1 is SGHAT, CDR2 FQDESV, per germline (reference sequence). There are 13 residues in the CDR3. CDR3 region: CASSLGGNTEAFF. CDR3 in DNA: TGTGCCAGCAGCCTGGGGGGGAACACTGAAGCTTTCTTT. Using reference TRBV11-1 and TRBJ1-1 for the parts outside the CDR3, the full variable domain is EAEVAQSPRYKITEKSQAVAFWCDPISGHATLYWYRQILGQGPELLVQFQDESVVDDSQLPKDRFSAERLKGVDSTLKIQPAELGDSAMYLCASSLGGNTEAFFGQGTRLTVV.

The V and J genes are TRBV5-8 and TRBJ1-2, with 8 nucleotides matching TRBD1. In germline, CDR1 is SGHTS, CDR2 YDEGEE. V trimming: 4 bases; J trimming: 8 bases; junction bases outside the gene matches: 10. The CDR3 has 14 residues. The CDR3, as DNA: TGTGCCAGCAGCACACCGGACAGGGTGTGGGGCTACACCTTC. Residues: CASSTPDRVWGYTF.

CDR3 region: CASSLRGQGNSNTGELFF. The CDR3 DNA follows: TGCGCCAGCAGCTTGAGGGGACAGGGGAACTCGAACACCGGGGAGCTGTTTTTT. This chain uses TRBV5-1 with TRBJ2-2, with 10 bases matching TRBD1. Germline V CDR1 and CDR2: SGHRS, YFSETQ. CDR3 length equals 18 residues. V shed 1 base, J shed 0 bases, and the junction held 6 bases outside the gene matches.

This chain links TRBV10-3 with TRBJ2-2, with TRBD2 matching over 8 bases. V lost 4 bases to trimming and J lost 6 bases; unmatched junction nucleotides: 4. The CDR3 contains 14 residues. The germline V gene encodes CDR1 ENHRY and CDR2 SYGVKD. The CDR3 DNA reads TGTGCCATCAGTGCGGCGGGAGGTGCCGGGGAGCTGTTTTTT. It is translated as CAISAAGGAGELFF.

The rearrangement links TRBV4-1 to TRBJ2-5; a weak D match, TRBD1 (5 bases). This CDR3 is 15 amino acids long. Per germline, CDR1 MGHRA and CDR2 YSYEKL. Trimming shortened V by 4 bases and J by 1 base, and 13 bases separated the two germline ends. The CDR3 sequence: CASSLLGQAQETQYF. DNA of the CDR3: TGCGCCAGCAGCCTCCTGGGGCAGGCCCAAGAGACCCAGTACTTC.

The chain recombines TRBV2 with TRBJ1-6, with D possibly TRBD1 on 5 matching bases. The V gene lost 11 bases and the J gene lost 0 bases, with 8 bases spanning the gap. Germline CDR1 SNHLY, CDR2 FYNNEI. The CDR3 covers 13 residues. CDR3 coding DNA: TGTGCCGGGGGGAGCTCCTATAATTCACCCCTCCACTTT. Encoded protein: CAGGSSYNSPLHF.

This clone was seen a few times. The V and J genes are TRBV2 and TRBJ1-1; a possible D gene is TRBD1 (6 bases). This CDR3 is 13 amino acids long. CDR1 is SNHLY, CDR2 FYNNEI, per germline. Trimming pared 9 bases from V and 1 base from J, leaving 12 bases between. This chain's CDR3 is CARGAPSNTEAFF. The CDR3 DNA reads as TGTGCCAGGGGGGCCCCCTCGAACACTGAAGCTTTCTTT. The full variable domain, with the rest looked up from reference TRBV2 and TRBJ1-1, is EPEVTQTPSHQVTQMGQEVILRCVPISNHLYFYWYRQILGQKVEFLVSFYNNEISEKSEIFDDQFSVERPDGSNFTLKIRSTKLEDSAMYFCARGAPSNTEAFFGQGTRLTVV.

The rearrangement links TRBV19 to TRBJ2-7; D possibly corresponds to TRBD2 (6 bases). The CDR3 covers 14 residues. In germline, CDR1 is LNHDA, CDR2 SQIVND (reference sequence). V was shortened by 5 bases and J by 2 bases, with 13 bases between the two germline ends. CDR3 protein: CASSRGGLAYEQYF. The CDR3 DNA reads TGTGCCAGTAGTCGTGGGGGACTTGCCTACGAGCAGTACTTC. Looking up the rest from reference TRBV19 and TRBJ2-7 gives the full variable domain: DGGITQSPKYLFRKEGQNVTLSCEQNLNHDAMYWYRQDPGQGLRLIYYSQIVNDFQKGDIAEGYSVSREKKESFPLTVTSAQKNPTAFYLCASSRGGLAYEQYFGPGTRLTVT.

The chain has TRBV5-4 and TRBJ2-5; 10 bases fit TRBD1. V lost 0 bases, J lost 4 bases, and 12 bases stayed unmatched. Germline CDR1 reads SGHNT; CDR2 reads YYREEE (reference sequence). This CDR3 has 18 residues. For the CDR3, the DNA is TGTGCCAGCAGCTTGGTGGCGCCGGGACAGGGGCTGGGAGAGACCCAGTACTTC. Translating it yields CASSLVAPGQGLGETQYF. The full variable domain, with the rest looked up from reference TRBV5-4 and TRBJ2-5, is ETGVTQSPTHLIKTRGQQVTLRCSSQSGHNTVSWYQQALGQGPQFIFQYYREEENGRGNFPPRFSGLQFPNYSSELNVNALELDDSALYLCASSLVAPGQGLGETQYFGPGTRLLVL.

The chain combines TRBV30 with TRBJ1-3; unclear D gene. Looked up from germline, CDR1 is GTSNPN and CDR2 is SVGIG (reference sequence). Trimming shortened V by 1 base and J by 8 bases, and 12 bases separated the two germline ends. This CDR3 region has 13 residues. CDR3 protein: CAWSDSGADTIYF. DNA for the CDR3: TGTGCCTGGAGTGACAGCGGTGCGGACACCATATATTTT.